This T cell receptor (beta chain) was found in a study of somatic mutations in cytotoxic T cells in rheumatoid arthritis. Overall study: No treatment had yet been given when patient blood (around 30 ml EDTA) was drawn, right after diagnosis.

CDR3 size: 15 residues. Germline loops: CDR1 SEHNR, CDR2 FQNEAQ (reference sequence). The J segment lost 7 bases and the V segment lost 0 bases, leaving 7 bases of the junction unmatched. Positive magnetic bead selection separated CD4+ and CD8+ cells, and flow cytometry confirmed purity. Assay: immunoSEQ multiplex PCR; the TCRdb copy retains only in-frame clones and omits some. The table includes around 15,000 clones, around 80% detected once. The source material was CD8+ T cells sorted from blood. The chain uses TRBV7-9 and TRBJ2-5; TRBD2 matches 8 bases. The receptor was derived from an adult with rheumatoid arthritis. The CDR3 nucleotides are TGTGCCAGCAGCTTAGCGGCCCCGGGAGGGGGGACCCAGTACTTC. Its protein is CASSLAAPGGGTQYF.